This TCR beta chain was recorded in a study of CD8+CD57+ T cells in acquired aplastic anemia. Study background: Sorted cells (CD4+ and CD8+) yielded DNA amounts that averaged about 2.9 ug.

CDR3 and TCR beta VDJ profiling relied on a genomic DNA template. Each CDR3 protein is one row after TCRdb ran MiXCR on the reads. The sample lists over 150,000 distinct CDR3 sequences, 48% occurring once. Patients selected for sequencing had displayed CD8+CD57+ cell expansion by flow cytometry. With no exception, the patients had severe acquired aplastic anemia. Each patient gave a blood sample that was collected before any therapy had been received. Trimming cost V 0 bases and J 10 bases, with 12 bases left between them. There are 13 residues in the CDR3. The chain joins TRBV12-3 or TRBV12-4 to TRBJ2-5; D assignment may be TRBD1 or TRBD2 (5 bases each). This clonotype originated in a human donor with aplastic anemia. The sample taken for sequencing was sorted CD4+, CD8+, or CD8+CD57+ T cells (not recorded which) from PBMCs. In DNA, the CDR3 is TGTGCCAGCAGTTTAGCCGGGACGTCGGGCCAGTACTTC. Protein product: CASSLAGTSGQYF.